The sequence of this T cell receptor (beta chain) was determined in a study of T cell responses to AZD1222 COVID-19 vaccine. Findings of the study overall: Unmutated variant regions are reportedly the target of nearly half of TCRs that are spike-specific.

Here immunoSEQ multiplex PCR was the method, and the copy in TCRdb shows in-frame clones only, minus some. The data show about 140,000 clones, 80% to 95% seen once. Worth noting for this clone: No antigen is known for it.

The receptor comes from an adult in good health. The sample in question was peripheral blood, obtained on day 0 of AZD1222 vaccination.

The chain's CDR3 is CASSRGTVGPSGNTIYF. The CDR3 coding sequence is TGTGCCAGTAGTCGTGGGACAGTCGGACCCTCTGGAAACACCATATATTTT. The chain combines TRBV19 with TRBJ1-3, with 7 bases matching TRBD1. The germline CDR1 and CDR2 sequences are LNHDA and SQIVND (reference sequence). J gave up 0 bases and V 5 bases, and 10 bases lay outside the gene matches. This CDR3 contains 17 residues. Supplemented by reference TRBV19 and TRBJ1-3, the full variable domain reads DGGITQSPKYLFRKEGQNVTLSCEQNLNHDAMYWYRQDPGQGLRLIYYSQIVNDFQKGDIAEGYSVSREKKESFPLTVTSAQKNPTAFYLCASSRGTVGPSGNTIYFGEGSWLTVV.